This paragraph reports one T cell receptor (beta chain). Combining a sample-barcoded 5' primer with a J-beta primer mix, a second PCR ran for roughly 7 to 12 cycles. From the 5' RACE reads, TCRdb called clonotypes with MiXCR, one entry per CDR3 protein. The sample includes 1.4 million or so distinct CDR3 sequences, about 42% of them seen just once. The CDR3 spans 17 residues. J gave up 4 bases and V 1 base, and 11 bases lay outside the gene matches. Germline V gene sequence: CDR1 DFQATT, CDR2 SNEGSKA (reference sequence). This sample is drawn from a study of blood T cells in healthy people across ages.

The sequence came from a woman aged 18-29 years in good health. This rearrangement joins TRBV20-1 to TRBJ2-1; 9 nucleotides line up with TRBD2. The material sequenced was blood. The CDR3 region is CSARAASGKNSYNEQFF. CDR3 coding DNA: TGCAGTGCTAGAGCGGCTAGCGGGAAAAATAGTTACAATGAGCAGTTCTTC.